Described below is a single T cell receptor (beta chain) sequence and its context. Methods used by the authors: How many nucleated cells were present was estimated from reference gene primer amplification. Only in-frame clones appear in the TCRdb table, and some are missing; sequencing was by immunoSEQ multiplex PCR. From that table come the V and J calls and clone size; the DNA was used to work out D and trimming. The profile shows 250,000 to 350,000 clones, approximately 85% of them singletons. Germline CDR1 is MNHEY and CDR2 is SVGAGI. The V end lost 5 bases, the J end lost 0 bases, and 8 bases lay between the germline ends. This CDR3 has 15 amino acids. The data were taken from a study of blood T cell repertoires in COVID-19. The overall study: The origin of the acute and convalescent COVID-19 samples was the United States, Italy and Spain.

This receptor was taken from a man aged 18 to 29 with active or convalescent COVID-19. The chain has TRBV6-5 and TRBJ1-6; D remains unclear. Sample: peripheral blood. CDR3 coding DNA: TGTGCCAGCAGTAAGACGGGCTCCTATAATTCACCCCTCCACTTT. Amino acid sequence: CASSKTGSYNSPLHF.